A selection of T cell receptor beta chains follows, all from one sample in a study of blood T cell repertoires in COVID-19. Clones were read by immunoSEQ multiplex PCR, and TCRdb kept only the in-frame ones, dropping some. The sample holds 200,000 to 250,000 clones; around four fifths are singletons and the top ten take approximately 8%. The specimen sequenced was peripheral blood. The receptor set was obtained from an elderly woman with COVID-19, enrolled during active disease. Both conserved end residues are part of each CDR3.

>TRBJ1-6|TRBV6-5
CASKTAINSPLHF
>TRBJ1-5|TRBV2
CASSRRTGDNQPQHF
>TRBJ2-3|TRBV19
CASSFSDTQYF
>TRBJ2-7|TRBV15
CATSRGLSGSSYEQYF
>TRBJ1-2|TRBV4-1
CASSQVGQMKFYGYTF
>TRBJ1-2|TRBV30
CAWSFGGANYGYTF
>TRBJ1-1|TRBV18
CASSRDENTEAFF
>TRBJ2-5|TRBV5-4
CASSLLAGIQETQYF
>TRBJ2-5|TRBV4-1
CASSQERGGADRETQYF
>TRBJ1-2|TRBV15
CATSRAGTVGYTF
>TRBJ1-4|TRBV28
CASSFRGQLIEKLFF
>TRBJ1-2|TRBV28
CASSLTTYEGGYTF
>TRBJ2-1|TRBV7-9
CASSHQSGYRDSYNEQFF
>TRBJ1-6|TRBV3-1/TRBV3-2
CASSIKQGVDNSPLHF
>TRBJ2-7|TRBV9
CASSTGTGIYEQYF